The entry below gives a single TCR beta chain sequence along with its context. Its specificity is not known. The source of the sample is a study of cytomegalovirus exposure and HLA in healthy donors. V shed 5 bases and J 0 bases; nucleotides not matched to a gene: 10. This CDR3 is built from 19 residues. CDR1 is SGHVS and CDR2 is FQNEAQ in the germline V gene. Notes on the study in general: About 180 TCR beta chains were listed as cytomegalovirus-associated. CMV serostatus stood as the only immune exposure information on hand. Most likely, a cluster of highly shared sequence variants arose as a sequencing artifact.

Primers: 60 Vbeta forward and 13 Jbeta reverse. Sequencing used immunoSEQ multiplex PCR; TCRdb keeps in-frame clones, though not all of them. The sample lists about 77,000 clones; 75% to 80% were seen once. Sample: PBMCs. The V and J genes are TRBV7-8 and TRBJ2-6; TRBD2 matches at 10 bases. The TCR was taken from a man aged 35-49 years in good health and CMV-seronegative. The CDR3 nucleotides read TGTGCCAGCAGCCTATGGGGGCTAGCGGGAGCCTCTGGGGCCAACGTCCTGACTTTC. Translation: CASSLWGLAGASGANVLTF.